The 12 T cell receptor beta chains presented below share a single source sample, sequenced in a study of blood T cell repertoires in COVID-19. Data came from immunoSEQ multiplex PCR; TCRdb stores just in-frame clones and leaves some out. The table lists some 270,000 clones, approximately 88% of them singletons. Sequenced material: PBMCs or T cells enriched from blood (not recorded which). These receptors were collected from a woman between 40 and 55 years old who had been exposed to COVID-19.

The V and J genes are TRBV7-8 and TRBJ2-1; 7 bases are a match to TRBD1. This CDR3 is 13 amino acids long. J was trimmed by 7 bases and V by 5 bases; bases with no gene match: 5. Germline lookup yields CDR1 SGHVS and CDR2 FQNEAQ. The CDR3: CASSQARGNEQFF. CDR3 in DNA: TGTGCCAGCAGCCAAGCCAGGGGGAATGAGCAGTTCTTC.

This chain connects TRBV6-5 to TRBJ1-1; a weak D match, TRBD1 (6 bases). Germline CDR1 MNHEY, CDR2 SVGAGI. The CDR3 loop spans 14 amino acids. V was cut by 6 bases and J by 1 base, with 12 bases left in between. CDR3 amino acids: CASRTGLTNTEAFF. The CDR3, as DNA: TGTGCCAGCAGGACAGGTTTGACGAACACTGAAGCTTTCTTT.

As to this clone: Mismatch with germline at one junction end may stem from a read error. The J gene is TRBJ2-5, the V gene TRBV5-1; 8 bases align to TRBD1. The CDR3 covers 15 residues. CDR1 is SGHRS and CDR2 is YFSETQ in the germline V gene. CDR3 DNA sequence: TGTGCCAGCAGCTTGGTGACAGGGGCCCAAGAGACCCAGTACTTC. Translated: CASSLVTGAQETQYF. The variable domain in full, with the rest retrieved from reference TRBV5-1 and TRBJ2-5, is KAGVTQTPRYLIKTRGQQVTLSCSPISGHRSVSWYQQTPGQGLQFLFEYFSETQRNKGNFPGRFSGRQFSNSRSEMNVSTLELGDSALYLCASSLVTGAQETQYFGPGTRLLVL.

This chain's CDR3 is CASSLGGSSSYNEQFF. CDR3 coding DNA: TGCGCCAGCAGCTTGGGCGGCAGTTCCTCCTACAATGAGCAGTTCTTC. This sequence joins TRBV5-1 and TRBJ2-1; D remains ambiguous. Germline V gene data show CDR1 as SGHRS and CDR2 as YFSETQ. The V end lost 0 bases, the J end lost 0 bases, and 10 bases lay between the germline ends. The CDR3 has 16 residues.

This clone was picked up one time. The CDR3: CASSPGQGTQPQHF. The CDR3 DNA sequence: TGTGCCAGCAGTCCGGGACAGGGGACTCAGCCCCAGCATTTT. The J gene is TRBJ1-5, the V gene TRBV28, with 10 bases identical to TRBD1. The J segment lost 6 bases and the V segment lost 5 bases, leaving 4 bases of the junction unmatched. The CDR3 totals 14 residues. Looked up from germline, CDR1 is MDHEN and CDR2 is SYDVKM. Filled out from reference TRBV28 and TRBJ1-5, the complete variable domain reads DVKVTQSSRYLVKRTGEKVFLECVQDMDHENMFWYRQDPGLGLRLIYFSYDVKMKEKGDIPEGYSVSREKKERFSLILESASTNQTSMYLCASSPGQGTQPQHFGDGTRLSIL.

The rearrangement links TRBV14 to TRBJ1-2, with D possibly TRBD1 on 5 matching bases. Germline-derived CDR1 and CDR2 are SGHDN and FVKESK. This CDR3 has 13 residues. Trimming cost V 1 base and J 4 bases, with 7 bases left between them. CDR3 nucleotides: TGTGCCAGCAGCCAAGGGGGCCCCTATGGCTACACCTTC. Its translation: CASSQGGPYGYTF. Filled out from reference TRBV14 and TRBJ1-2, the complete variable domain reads EAGVTQFPSHSVIEKGQTVTLRCDPISGHDNLYWYRRVMGKEIKFLLHFVKESKQDESGMPNNRFLAERTGGTYSTLKVQPAELEDSGVYFCASSQGGPYGYTFGSGTRLTVV.

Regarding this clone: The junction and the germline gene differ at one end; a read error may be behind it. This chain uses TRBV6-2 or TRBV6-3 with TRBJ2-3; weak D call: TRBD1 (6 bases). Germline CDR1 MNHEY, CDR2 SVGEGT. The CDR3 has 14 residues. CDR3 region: CASSYSRQVEKLDF. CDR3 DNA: TGTGCCAGCAGTTACTCCCGACAGGTCGAAAAATTGGATTTT.

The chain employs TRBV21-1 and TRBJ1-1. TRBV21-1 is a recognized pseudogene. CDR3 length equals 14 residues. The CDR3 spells CASSKVGCVTEAFF. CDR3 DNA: TGTGCCAGCAGCAAAGTCGGTTGTGTCACTGAAGCTTTCTTT.

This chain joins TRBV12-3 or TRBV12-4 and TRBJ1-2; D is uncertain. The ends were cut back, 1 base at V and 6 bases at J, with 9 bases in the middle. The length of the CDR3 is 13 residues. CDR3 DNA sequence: TGTGCCAGCAGTTTAGTCAAGAGAGATGGCTACACCTTC. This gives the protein CASSLVKRDGYTF.

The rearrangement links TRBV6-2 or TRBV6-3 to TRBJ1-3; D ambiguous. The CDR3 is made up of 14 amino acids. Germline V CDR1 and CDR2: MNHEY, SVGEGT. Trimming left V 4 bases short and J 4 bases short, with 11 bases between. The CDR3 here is CASSWRFNGNTIYF. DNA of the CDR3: TGTGCCAGCAGTTGGAGGTTCAACGGAAACACCATATATTTT.

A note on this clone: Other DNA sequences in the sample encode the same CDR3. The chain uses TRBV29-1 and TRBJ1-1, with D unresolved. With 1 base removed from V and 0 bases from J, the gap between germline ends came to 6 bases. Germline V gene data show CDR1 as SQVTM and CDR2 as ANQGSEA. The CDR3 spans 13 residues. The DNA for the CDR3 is TGCAGCGTTGAAGGCAGGTTGAACACTGAAGCTTTCTTT. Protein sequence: CSVEGRLNTEAFF.

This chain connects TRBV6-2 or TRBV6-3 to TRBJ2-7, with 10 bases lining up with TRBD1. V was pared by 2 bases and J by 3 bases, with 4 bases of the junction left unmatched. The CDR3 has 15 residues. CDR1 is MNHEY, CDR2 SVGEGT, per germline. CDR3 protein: CASSYQDRGHYEQYF. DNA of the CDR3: TGTGCCAGCAGTTACCAAGACAGGGGGCACTACGAGCAGTACTTC.